This T cell receptor (beta chain) is from a study of T cell changes during pregnancy in multiple sclerosis. Sequencing used immunoSEQ multiplex PCR; TCRdb keeps in-frame clones, though not all of them. The sample includes tens of thousands of clones, 91% of them seen just once. Germline V gene sequence: CDR1 MNHEY, CDR2 SMNVEV (reference sequence). Trimming cost V 5 bases and J 3 bases, with 13 bases left between them. The CDR3 has 15 residues. The sample was peripheral blood, taken after pregnancy. The TCR was taken from a female donor in good health, enrolled as a control in a pregnancy study. V usage is TRBV27 and J usage is TRBJ2-2; weak D call: TRBD2 (6 bases). Here the CDR3 reads CASSARVADTGELFF. The DNA of the CDR3 is TGTGCCAGCAGTGCCCGGGTAGCGGACACCGGGGAGCTGTTTTTT.